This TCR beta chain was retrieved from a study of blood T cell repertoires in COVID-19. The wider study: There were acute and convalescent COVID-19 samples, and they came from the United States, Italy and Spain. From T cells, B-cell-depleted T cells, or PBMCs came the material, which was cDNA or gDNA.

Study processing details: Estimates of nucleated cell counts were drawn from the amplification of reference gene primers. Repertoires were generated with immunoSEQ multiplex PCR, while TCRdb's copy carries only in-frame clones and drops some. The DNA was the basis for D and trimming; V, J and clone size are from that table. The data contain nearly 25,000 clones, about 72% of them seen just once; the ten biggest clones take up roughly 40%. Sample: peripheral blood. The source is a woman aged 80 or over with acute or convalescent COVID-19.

CDR3 sequence reads: CASSLASGELFF. The CDR3 nucleotides are TGCGCCAGCAGCTTGGCATCCGGGGAGCTGTTTTTT. This chain links TRBV5-1 with TRBJ2-2; no clear D gene. The germline CDR1 and CDR2 sequences are SGHRS and YFSETQ. This CDR3 has 12 residues. Trimming took 0 bases from V and 6 from J, leaving 3 bases between them.